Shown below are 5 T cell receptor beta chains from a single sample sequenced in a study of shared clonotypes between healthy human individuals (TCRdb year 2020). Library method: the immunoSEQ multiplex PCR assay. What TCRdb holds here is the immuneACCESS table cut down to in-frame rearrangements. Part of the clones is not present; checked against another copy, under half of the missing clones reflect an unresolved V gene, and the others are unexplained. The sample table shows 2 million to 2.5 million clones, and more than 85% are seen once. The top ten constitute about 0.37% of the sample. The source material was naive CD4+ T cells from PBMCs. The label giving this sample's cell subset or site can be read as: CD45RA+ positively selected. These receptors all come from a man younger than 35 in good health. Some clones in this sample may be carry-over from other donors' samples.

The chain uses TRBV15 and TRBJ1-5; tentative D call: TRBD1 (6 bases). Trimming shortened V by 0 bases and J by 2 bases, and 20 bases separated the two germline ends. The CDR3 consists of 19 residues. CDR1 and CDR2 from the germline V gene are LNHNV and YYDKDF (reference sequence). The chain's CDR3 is CATSREGGGSVLGNQPQHF. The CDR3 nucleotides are TGTGCCACCAGCAGAGAAGGGGGGGGCAGTGTCCTCGGCAATCAGCCCCAGCATTTT.

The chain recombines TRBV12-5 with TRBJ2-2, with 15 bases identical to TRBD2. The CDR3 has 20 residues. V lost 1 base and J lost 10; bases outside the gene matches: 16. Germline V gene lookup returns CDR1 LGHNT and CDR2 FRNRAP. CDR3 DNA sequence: TGTGCTAGTGGTTTGGCCGGGACTAGCGGGAGGCTCCCGGAACACCAGGAGCTGTTTTTT. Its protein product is CASGLAGTSGRLPEHQELFF.

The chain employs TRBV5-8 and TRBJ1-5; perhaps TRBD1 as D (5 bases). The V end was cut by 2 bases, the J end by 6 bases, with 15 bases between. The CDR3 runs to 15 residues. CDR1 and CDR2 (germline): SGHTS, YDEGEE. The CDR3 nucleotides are TGTGCCAGCAGCTTTCAAGGGGTGGATGTTCAGCCCCAGCATTTT. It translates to CASSFQGVDVQPQHF.

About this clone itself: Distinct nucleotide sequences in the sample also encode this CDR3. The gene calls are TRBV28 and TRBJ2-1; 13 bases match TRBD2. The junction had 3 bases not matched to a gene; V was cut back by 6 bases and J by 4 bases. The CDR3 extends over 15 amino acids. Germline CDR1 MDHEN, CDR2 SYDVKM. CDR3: CASSLLAGGYNEQFF. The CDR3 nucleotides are TGTGCCAGCAGCCTACTAGCGGGAGGGTACAATGAGCAGTTCTTC. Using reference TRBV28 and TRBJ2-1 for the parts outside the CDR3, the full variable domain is DVKVTQSSRYLVKRTGEKVFLECVQDMDHENMFWYRQDPGLGLRLIYFSYDVKMKEKGDIPEGYSVSREKKERFSLILESASTNQTSMYLCASSLLAGGYNEQFFGPGTRLTVL.

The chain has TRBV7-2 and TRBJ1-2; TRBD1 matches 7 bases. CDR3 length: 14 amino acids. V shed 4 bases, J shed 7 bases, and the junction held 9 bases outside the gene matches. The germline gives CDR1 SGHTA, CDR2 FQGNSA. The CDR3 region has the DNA TGTGCCAGCAGCTCGACAGGGTTTTTGGGTGGCTACACCTTC. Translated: CASSSTGFLGGYTF.